This is a list of T cell receptor beta chains from one sample in a study of T cells after posttransplantation cyclophosphamide. This table comes from immunoSEQ multiplex PCR, and its TCRdb copy is limited to in-frame clones, with some not included. The table includes tens of thousands of clones, 95% to 98% detected once. Sequencing input: naive CD4+ T cells sorted from PBMCs. The receptors come from a man between 45 and 60 years old in good health, CMV-negative, and a related stem cell transplant donor. The CDR3 runs from the conserved cysteine through the conserved F or W. The order of the fields is clone size, J gene, V gene, D gene, CDR3 protein, CDR3 DNA. A D gene is named only where the DNA matches it firmly. Size is stated for part of the rows, as once, few or many counts, or as a class when the clone is expanded.

size: -
J: TRBJ1-5
V: TRBV5-1
D: -
CDR3: CASSLAGGDQPQHF
DNA: TGCGCCAGCAGCTTGGCCGGGGGAGACCAGCCCCAGCATTTT

size: -
J: TRBJ2-2
V: TRBV30
D: TRBD2
CDR3: CAWIAGVYTGELFF
DNA: TGTGCCTGGATAGCGGGAGTCTACACCGGGGAGCTGTTTTTT

size: -
J: TRBJ1-5
V: TRBV19
D: -
CDR3: CASSIAVTVYSNQPQHF
DNA: TGTGCCAGTAGTATAGCTGTGACAGTATATAGCAATCAGCCCCAGCATTTT

size: -
J: TRBJ2-1
V: TRBV7-2
D: TRBD2
CDR3: CASSGGTAYNEQFF
DNA: TGTGCCAGTAGCGGGGGGACCGCCTACAATGAGCAGTTCTTC

size: -
J: TRBJ1-3
V: TRBV9
D: -
CDR3: CASSVGDTSGNTIYF
DNA: TGTGCCAGCAGCGTAGGAGATACCTCTGGAAACACCATATATTTT

size: -
J: TRBJ2-1
V: TRBV4-2
D: TRBD1
CDR3: CASSQDLDRGIGEQFF
DNA: TGTGCCAGCAGCCAAGATTTAGACAGGGGGATCGGTGAGCAGTTCTTC

size: -
J: TRBJ2-3
V: TRBV7-2
D: TRBD2
CDR3: CASSLAAGGITDTQYF
DNA: TGTGCCAGCAGCTTAGCAGCGGGGGGGATCACAGATACGCAGTATTTT

size: -
J: TRBJ2-3
V: TRBV10-3
D: TRBD2
CDR3: CAISESSQRGAPDTQYF
DNA: TGTGCCATCAGTGAGTCAAGCCAGCGGGGGGCCCCAGATACGCAGTATTTT

size: -
J: TRBJ2-2
V: TRBV9
D: -
CDR3: CASSVVQGNPGELFF
DNA: TGTGCCAGCAGCGTAGTCCAGGGGAACCCCGGGGAGCTGTTTTTT

size: -
J: TRBJ2-7
V: TRBV7-9
D: -
CDR3: CASSSGETREQYF
DNA: TGTGCCAGCAGCTCGGGGGAAACGAGAGAGCAGTACTTC

size: -
J: TRBJ1-2
V: TRBV6-5
D: -
CDR3: CASSWTDGGYTF
DNA: TGTGCCAGCAGTTGGACAGATGGGGGCTACACCTTC

size: -
J: TRBJ2-7
V: TRBV2
D: TRBD1
CDR3: CASSEGTGIYSYEQYF
DNA: TGTGCCAGCAGTGAGGGGACAGGGATATACTCCTACGAGCAGTACTTC

size: few
J: TRBJ2-7
V: TRBV19
D: -
CDR3: CAVSGQHSYEQYF
DNA: TGTGCCGTTTCGGGACAACACTCCTACGAGCAGTACTTC

size: -
J: TRBJ2-7
V: TRBV9
D: TRBD2
CDR3: CASSAGPREVTYEQYF
DNA: TGTGCCAGCAGCGCCGGGCCTCGGGAGGTCACCTACGAGCAGTACTTC

size: -
J: TRBJ2-3
V: TRBV5-1
D: TRBD2
CDR3: CASSLETSGGFGEDTQYF
DNA: TGCGCCAGCAGCTTGGAGACTAGCGGGGGGTTCGGGGAAGATACGCAGTATTTT

size: -
J: TRBJ2-7
V: TRBV19
D: -
CDR3: CASSLAGTIYEQYF
DNA: TGTGCCAGTTCCCTCGCCGGGACAATCTACGAGCAGTACTTC